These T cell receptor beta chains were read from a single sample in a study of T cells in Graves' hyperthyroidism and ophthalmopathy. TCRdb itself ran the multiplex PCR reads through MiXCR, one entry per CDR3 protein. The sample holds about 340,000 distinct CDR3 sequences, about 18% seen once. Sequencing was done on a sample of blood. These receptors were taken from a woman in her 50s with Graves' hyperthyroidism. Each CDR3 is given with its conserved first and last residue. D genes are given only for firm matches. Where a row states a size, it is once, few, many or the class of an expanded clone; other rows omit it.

CASSLELGPQHF	TGTGCCAGCAGCTTGGAACTAGGGCCCCAGCATTTT	-	TRBV5-4	TRBJ1-5	-	12
CASSPGRGEAFF	TGTGCCAGCTCACCCGGCAGGGGGGAAGCTTTCTTT	TRBD1	TRBV18	TRBJ1-1	few	12
CASSPPSAREETQYF	TGTGCCAGCTCACCTCCCTCCGCGAGGGAAGAGACCCAGTACTTC	-	TRBV18	TRBJ2-5	-	15
CASSFVQGDGEQYF	TGTGCCAGCAGTTTCGTACAGGGGGATGGCGAGCAGTACTTC	TRBD1	TRBV27	TRBJ2-7	few	14
CSAAGPSSYEQYF	TGCAGTGCGGCGGGCCCGAGCTCCTACGAGCAGTACTTC	-	TRBV20-1	TRBJ2-7	few	13
CASSHNRGYTTGELFF	TGTGCCAGCAGCCACAACAGGGGGTATACGACCGGGGAGCTGTTTTTT	TRBD1	TRBV3-1	TRBJ2-2	many	16
CASSLGGPALYEQFF	TGTGCCAGCAGTTTAGGCGGGCCAGCTCTCTATGAGCAGTTCTTC	-	TRBV28	TRBJ2-1	many	15
CSVEGGPRGYTF	TGCAGCGTCGAGGGGGGACCCCGCGGCTACACCTTC	-	TRBV29-1	TRBJ1-2	-	12
CASSLRGINIQYF	TGTGCCAGCAGTTTACGAGGGATAAACATTCAGTACTTC	-	TRBV28	TRBJ2-4	many	13
CASRRTGGYNEQFF	TGTGCCAGCAGGCGGACAGGGGGCTACAATGAGCAGTTCTTC	TRBD1	TRBV2	TRBJ2-1	many	14
CASGDPGTGFSTEAFF	TGTGCCAGCGGGGATCCCGGGACAGGGTTCAGCACTGAAGCTTTCTTT	TRBD1	TRBV28	TRBJ1-1	many	16